This entry is about one T cell receptor beta chain. Its antigen is currently not known. No qualities accompany the bases; no much larger clone lies one base away. Sequencing was performed on an Illumina HiSeq 1500. Clones were called with MiXCR by TCRdb after fastp trimmed the public reads at Q25, and only in-frame beta chains were retained. Rows are combined by CDR3 protein, so each entry shows the most common genes and DNA. This sample has under 450,000 distinct CDR3 sequences in its table, and about 34% of those were observed once. The top ten constitute about 13% of the sample. The sample comes from a study of T cell repertoires in cytomegalovirus infection (dated by TCRdb to between 2017 and 2020). For the study in its entirety: The peptide stimulations were aimed at well-studied HLA-B-restricted epitopes as well as recently identified HLA-C-restricted CMV epitopes, whose presentation resists viral immunomodulation. Donor HLA type was relevant to the analysis, as public TCR beta signatures indicated carriage of CMV infection together with the matching HLA type.

Summary of the overall study and its limitations: The ex vivo response was dominated by HLA-C-restricted CMV-specific TCR beta clonotypes, which also provided the single most frequent clonotype in two of eight donors. Carriers of CMV infection plus the relevant HLA type were discriminated by the cumulative frequency of public TCR beta family members in the study cohort and in an independent roughly 340-donor cohort.

The treatment or condition label on this specimen signifies: in vitro stimulation with specific CMV peptide epitopes to enrich CMV-specific T cells. The germline V gene (reference sequence) yields LNHDA for CDR1 and SQIVND for CDR2. The CDR3 numbers 15 residues from cysteine through phenylalanine. This entry keeps only the CDR3 DNA: 45 bases, framed from base 1. V drops 2 bases and J drops 4 bases, leaving 11 bases in between. This chain is built from TRBV19 and TRBJ2-2; the D region may be TRBD1 or TRBD2, each matching 5 bases equally. This specimen was cultured PBMCs, taken from culture after CMV antigen stimulation. The origin of this receptor is a human donor in good health (CMV status not recorded). Some clones in this sample may be carry-over from other donors' samples. The DNA sequence follows: TGTGCCAGTAGTATACGAGGGGTTACCACCGGGGAGCTGTTTTTT. Its translation is CASSIRGVTTGELFF.